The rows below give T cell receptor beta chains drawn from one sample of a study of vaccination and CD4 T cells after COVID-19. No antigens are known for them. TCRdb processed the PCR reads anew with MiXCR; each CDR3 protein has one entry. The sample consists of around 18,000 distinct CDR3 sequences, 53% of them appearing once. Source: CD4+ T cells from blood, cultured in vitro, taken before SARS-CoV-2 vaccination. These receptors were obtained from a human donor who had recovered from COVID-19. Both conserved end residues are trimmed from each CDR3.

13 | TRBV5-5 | ASSLMGTGNNEQF
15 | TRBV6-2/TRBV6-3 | ASSYVMRDRGQDTQY
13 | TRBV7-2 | ASRPAGTSTDTQY
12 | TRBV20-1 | SATLAGVTDTQY
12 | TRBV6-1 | ASSEGRVISPLH
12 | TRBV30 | AWCRQVAGGELF
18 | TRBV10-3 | AISESPGTSLRRPYNEQF
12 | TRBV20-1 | SARDPSGSNEQF
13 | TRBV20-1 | SASLALIGNTEAF
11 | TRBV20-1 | SARGQNNSPLH
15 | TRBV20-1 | SAATSGIDGDYNEQF
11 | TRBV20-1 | SAPGPDYNEQF
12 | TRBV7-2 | ASSLVGDNQPQH
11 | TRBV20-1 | SARRQGDTEAF
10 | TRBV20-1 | SATDGGQPQH
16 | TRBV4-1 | ASSQSSYRDRGNYGYT
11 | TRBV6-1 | ASRRRGNQPQH
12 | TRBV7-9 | ASSRAGSYNEQF
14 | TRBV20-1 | SARDPIGGTKTEAF
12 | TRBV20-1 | SARTSGIQETQY
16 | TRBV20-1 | SARSRDRGGSYNSPLH
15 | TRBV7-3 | ASSLNWGTGGTGELF
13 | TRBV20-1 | STHGLMGGNYGYT
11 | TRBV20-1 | SANTGLQETQY
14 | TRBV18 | ASSLTGTGGEETQY